This T cell receptor (beta chain) originates from a study of cytotoxic CD8 clonotypes in ibrutinib-treated CLL (dated by TCRdb to the early 2020s). Study-level background: The cohort included roughly 15 treatment-naive and approximately twelve relapsed/refractory patients; approximately 17 were IGHV unmutated. Cryopreserved peripheral blood mononuclear cells were collected before treatment, at response, and at either disease progression or sustained remission. Response samples were taken after a median of 12 months on treatment, ranging from about 6 to 40 months. On average, each sample yielded 255,043 productive templates and 80,000 to 95,000 productive rearrangements. Partial responses were observed in some 24 patients and complete responses in 2; after a median follow-up of roughly 62 months, remission was maintained in 15 or so patients and progression was observed in approximately 12. Of the approximately 87 participants in the trial, about 25 had longitudinal samples available. Here is what the overall study found, with its caveats: Public clonotypes were rare and either shrank or stayed stable during treatment, and the rise in clonality at ibrutinib response reflected expansion of private clonotypes. Baseline clonality exceeded that of age-matched healthy donors and correlated strongly with circulating CD8+ T-cell counts. An increase in clonality was observed at ibrutinib response, with clonality remaining stable during sustained remission and falling back toward baseline at progression. Sampling times were not matched between patients in sustained remission and patients whose disease was progressing, and lymph node repertoires were not examined.

Note on this clone: Its antigen target is currently unknown. Base qualities are not at hand, and no much larger clone is one base apart.

For TCR beta library preparation, approximately 2.2 micrograms of genomic DNA were isolated from cryopreserved PBMCs. Longitudinal blood samples from CLL patients on ibrutinib monotherapy underwent high-throughput TCR beta sequencing. The patients were enrolled in a single-center, open-label phase 2 trial of ibrutinib monotherapy. The goal of deep resolution MiSeq sequencing was a depth between 1 in 1 million and 1 in 200,000 T cells, and coverage averaged 10x per clonotype. TCR beta libraries were generated with the immunoSEQ hsTCRB Kit. Per the authors' processing: Data were analyzed with ImmunoSEQ Data Assistant and ImmunoSEQ Analyzer, with V, D and J genes assigned per IMGT definitions. Clonality was computed as one minus normalized Shannon entropy of productive rearrangement frequencies, ranging from 0 to 1. Only overrepresented clonotypes making up at least 0.05% of the repertoire of each patient were included in the public clonotype analysis. About a dozen age-matched healthy donor repertoires from immuneACCESS served as clonality controls. Imported from immuneACCESS, the table was reduced by TCRdb to in-frame sequences with V and J called. These copies leave out some clones; in studies compared against another copy, an unresolved V gene accounts for under half, and the cause of the remainder is not known. The DNA gave D and trimming, while V, J and clone size come from that table. The sample table shows around 30,000 clones, and around 52% are seen once. Roughly 5.1% of the sample lies in the top ten.

From V the trimming removes 8 bases and from J it removes 2 bases, while the gene matches leave 8 bases of the junction unaccounted for. From the germline V gene, CDR1 is SNHLY and CDR2 is FYNNEI. The CDR3 numbers 15 residues from cysteine through phenylalanine. The retained sequence is limited to the CDR3, 45 bases, with the frame set at the first base. The TCR originated in a human donor with chronic lymphocytic leukemia. The sequence is built from TRBV2 and TRBJ2-3, with TRBD2 identical over 9 junction bases. The input for sequencing was PBMCs, taken before ibrutinib treatment. The CDR3 region: CASPGLAPYTDTQYF. The DNA reads TGTGCCAGCCCGGGACTAGCTCCGTACACAGATACGCAGTATTTT.